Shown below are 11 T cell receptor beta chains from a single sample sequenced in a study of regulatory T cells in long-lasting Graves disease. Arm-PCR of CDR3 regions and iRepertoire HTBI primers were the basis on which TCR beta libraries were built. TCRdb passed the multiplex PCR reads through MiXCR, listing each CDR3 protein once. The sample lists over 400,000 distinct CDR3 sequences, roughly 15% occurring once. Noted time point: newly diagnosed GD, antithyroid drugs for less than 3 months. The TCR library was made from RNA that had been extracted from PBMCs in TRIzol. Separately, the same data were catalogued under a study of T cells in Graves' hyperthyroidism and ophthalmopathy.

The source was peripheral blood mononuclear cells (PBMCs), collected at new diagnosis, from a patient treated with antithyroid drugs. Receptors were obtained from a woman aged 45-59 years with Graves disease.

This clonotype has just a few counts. The CDR3 coding sequence is TGTGCCAGCAGCCTCAGAGCGGGAGAACGAGAGACCCAGTACTTC. Encoded protein: CASSLRAGERETQYF. J is TRBJ2-5 and V is TRBV5-4, with 8 nucleotides matching TRBD2. Germline V gene lookup returns CDR1 SGHNT and CDR2 YYREEE (reference sequence). This CDR3 comprises 15 residues. Losses at the gene ends were 4 bases for V and 4 bases for J; bases not matched to a gene: 9.

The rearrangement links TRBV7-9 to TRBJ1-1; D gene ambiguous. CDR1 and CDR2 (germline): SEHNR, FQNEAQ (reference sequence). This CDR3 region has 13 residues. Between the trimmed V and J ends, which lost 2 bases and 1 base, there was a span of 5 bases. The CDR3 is CASSLFGNTEAFF. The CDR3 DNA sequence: TGTGCCAGCAGCTTATTTGGGAACACTGAAGCTTTCTTT.

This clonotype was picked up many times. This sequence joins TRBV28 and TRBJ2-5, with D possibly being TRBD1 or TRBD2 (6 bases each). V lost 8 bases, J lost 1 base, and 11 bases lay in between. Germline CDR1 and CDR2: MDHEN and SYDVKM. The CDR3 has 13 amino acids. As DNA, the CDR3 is TGTGCCAGCCAAGGGGGGTCCCAAGAGACCCAGTACTTC. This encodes CASQGGSQETQYF.

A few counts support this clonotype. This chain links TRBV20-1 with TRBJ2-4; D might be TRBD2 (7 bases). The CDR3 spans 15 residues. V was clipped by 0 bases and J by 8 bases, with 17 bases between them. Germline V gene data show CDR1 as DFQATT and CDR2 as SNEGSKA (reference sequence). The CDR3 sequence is CSARDSKGGEYIQYF. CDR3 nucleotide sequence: TGCAGTGCTAGAGATTCGAAAGGGGGGGAGTACATTCAGTACTTC.

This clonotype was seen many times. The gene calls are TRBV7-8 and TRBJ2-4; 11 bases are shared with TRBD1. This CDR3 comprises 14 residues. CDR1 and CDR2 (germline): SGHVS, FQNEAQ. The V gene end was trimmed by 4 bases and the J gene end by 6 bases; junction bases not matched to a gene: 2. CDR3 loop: CASSSGTGGNIQYF. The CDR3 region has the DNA TGTGCCAGCAGCTCCGGGACAGGGGGAAACATTCAGTACTTC.

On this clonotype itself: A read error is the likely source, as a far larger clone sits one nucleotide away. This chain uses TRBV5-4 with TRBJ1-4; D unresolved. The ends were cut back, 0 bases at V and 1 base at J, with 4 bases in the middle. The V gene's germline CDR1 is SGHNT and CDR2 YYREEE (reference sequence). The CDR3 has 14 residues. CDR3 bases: TGTGCCAGCAGCTTGGGGGAAACTAATGAAAAACTGTTTTTT. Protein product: CASSLGETNEKLFF.

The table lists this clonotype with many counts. The CDR3 DNA sequence: TGTGCCAGCAGTGAACTGATAGGGGATACGAGCGAGCAGTACTTC. This sequence encodes CASSELIGDTSEQYF. This chain connects TRBV6-1 to TRBJ2-7; a weak D match, TRBD1 (5 bases). Trimming cost V 2 bases and J 6 bases, with 17 bases left between them. Germline assignment: CDR1 MNHNS and CDR2 SASEGT. This CDR3 comprises 15 residues.

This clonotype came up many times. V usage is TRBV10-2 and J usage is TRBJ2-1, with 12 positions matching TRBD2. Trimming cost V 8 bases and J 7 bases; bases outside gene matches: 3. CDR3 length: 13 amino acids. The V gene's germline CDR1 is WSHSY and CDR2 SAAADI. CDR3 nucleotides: TGCGCCAGCCGGACTAGCGGGGTTAATGAGCAGTTCTTC. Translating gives CASRTSGVNEQFF.

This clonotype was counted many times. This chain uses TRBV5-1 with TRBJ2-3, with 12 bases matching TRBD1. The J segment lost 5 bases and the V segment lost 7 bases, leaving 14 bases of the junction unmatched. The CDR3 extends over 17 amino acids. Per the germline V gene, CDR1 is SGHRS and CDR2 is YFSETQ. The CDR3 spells CASYPPPGQGARDTQYF. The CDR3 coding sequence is TGCGCCAGCTACCCTCCCCCGGGACAGGGGGCGAGAGATACGCAGTATTTT.

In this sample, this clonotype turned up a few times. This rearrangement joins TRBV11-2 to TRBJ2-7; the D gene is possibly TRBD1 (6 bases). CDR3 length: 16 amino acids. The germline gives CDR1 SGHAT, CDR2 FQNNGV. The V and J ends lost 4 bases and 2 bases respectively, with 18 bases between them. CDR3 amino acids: CASSYHGTRGTYEQYF. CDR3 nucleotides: TGTGCCAGCAGCTACCACGGGACAAGGGGGACCTACGAGCAGTACTTC. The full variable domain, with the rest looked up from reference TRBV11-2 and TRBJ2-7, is EAGVAQSPRYKIIEKRQSVAFWCNPISGHATLYWYQQILGQGPKLLIQFQNNGVVDDSQLPKDRFSAERLKGVDSTLKIQPAKLEDSAVYLCASSYHGTRGTYEQYFGPGTRLTVT.

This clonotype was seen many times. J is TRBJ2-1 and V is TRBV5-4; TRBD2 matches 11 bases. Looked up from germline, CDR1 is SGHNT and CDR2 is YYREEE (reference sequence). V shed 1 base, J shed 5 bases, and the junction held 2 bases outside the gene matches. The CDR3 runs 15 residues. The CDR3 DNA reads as TGTGCCAGCAGCTTGTTACTAGCGGGAGACAATGAGCAGTTCTTC. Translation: CASSLLLAGDNEQFF.